The source of this T cell receptor beta chain is a study of blood T cell repertoires in COVID-19 (dated by TCRdb to the early 2020s). Background on the whole study: Samples from collaborators originated in the United States, Italy and Spain and spanned both the acute and convalescent phases of COVID-19. The prospective study material was composed of cDNA or gDNA derived from T cells, B-cell-depleted T cells, or PBMCs. The dataset comprised deeply sampled blood TCRbeta repertoires from subjects exposed to, actively infected with, or recovered from COVID-19. A freely available public database, intended as a resource for researchers studying the immune response to SARS-CoV-2, is where the repertoires were released. Samples came from the ongoing ImmuneRACE study (first 160 participants) plus 1,254 subjects from 6 global collaborators. The sample metadata nearly always contained a de-identified subject ID, COVID-19 status, age in years and sex. Where HLA class I and class II types were available, the types were taken from metadata supplied by the sample provider, not from assay-based typing. Broad study findings and their caveats: Clinical and demographic metadata were provided uncurated, with the amount varying by source and participant.

In the prospective study, participants were 18 to 89 years old, resided in fewer than 25 geographic areas of the United States, and were enrolled through a virtual design. To assign participants to cohorts, the prospective study relied on clinical history that participants themselves reported in a screening survey and a study questionnaire. For ImmuneRACE Cohort 3, a participant was defined as recovered based on two consecutive negative NP/OP PCR tests, clearance by a healthcare professional, or resolution of symptoms. Mobile phlebotomists in the prospective study collected whole blood, serum and a nasopharyngeal or oropharyngeal swab from every participant. Additional blood draws and questionnaires over an approximately 2-month period could optionally be provided by prospective study participants. Blood samples from the prospective study were shipped frozen or at room temperature prior to DNA extraction.

From its cysteine to its phenylalanine, the CDR3 spans 17 amino acids. The read is trimmed to its CDR3 DNA, 51 bases read in frame from base 1. V lost 5 bases and J lost 3 bases, and the count of bases not matched to a germline gene is 14. TCRbeta CDR3 regions were amplified from genomic DNA by means of the immunoSEQ Assay, a bias-controlled multiplex PCR. On the authors' methods: Within the assay, amplification of reference gene primers was used to estimate how many nucleated cells each sample contained. Sequence reads were collapsed and filtered to measure the absolute abundance of every unique TCRbeta CDR3 rearrangement. Productive Simpson clonality was computed per sample as the square root of Simpson's diversity index over productive rearrangements. TCRdb carries this immuneACCESS record with in-frame sequences only. Its versions omit some clonotypes, under half of them owing to an unresolved V gene in the studies checked, with the rest unexplained. The V and J calls and the clone size are those of that table, but D and trimming were determined from the DNA. This sample is represented by under 200,000 clones; around 92% of them were singletons. The biggest ten clones account for 7.5% to 10% of the sample.

As concerns this clone: No cognate antigen has been identified for it. It has no much larger one-base neighbor in the sample; base qualities were not kept.

Input material: PBMCs or T cells enriched from blood (not recorded which). The receptor comes from a woman under 30 who had recovered from COVID-19. The chain is encoded by TRBV23-1 joined to TRBJ2-7; 9 bases in the middle match TRBD1. TRBV23-1 is marked as an open reading frame, function uncertain. The DNA is as follows: TGCGCCAGCAGTACGGGACAGGGATCTATGGGGGTCTACGAGCAGTACTTC. Its protein reads: CASSTGQGSMGVYEQYF.